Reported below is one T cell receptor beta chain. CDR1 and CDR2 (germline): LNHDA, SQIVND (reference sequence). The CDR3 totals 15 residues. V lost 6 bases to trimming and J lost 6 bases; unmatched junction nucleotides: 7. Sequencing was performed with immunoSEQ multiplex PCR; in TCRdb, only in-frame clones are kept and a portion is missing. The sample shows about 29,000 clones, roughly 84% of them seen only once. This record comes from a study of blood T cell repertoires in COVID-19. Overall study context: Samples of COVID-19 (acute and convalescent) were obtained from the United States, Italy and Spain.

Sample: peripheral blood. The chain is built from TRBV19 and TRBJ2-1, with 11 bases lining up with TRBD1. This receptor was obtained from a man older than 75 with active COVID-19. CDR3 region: CASSATGTGGNEQFF. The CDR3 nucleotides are TGTGCCAGTAGCGCAACCGGGACAGGGGGCAATGAGCAGTTCTTC.